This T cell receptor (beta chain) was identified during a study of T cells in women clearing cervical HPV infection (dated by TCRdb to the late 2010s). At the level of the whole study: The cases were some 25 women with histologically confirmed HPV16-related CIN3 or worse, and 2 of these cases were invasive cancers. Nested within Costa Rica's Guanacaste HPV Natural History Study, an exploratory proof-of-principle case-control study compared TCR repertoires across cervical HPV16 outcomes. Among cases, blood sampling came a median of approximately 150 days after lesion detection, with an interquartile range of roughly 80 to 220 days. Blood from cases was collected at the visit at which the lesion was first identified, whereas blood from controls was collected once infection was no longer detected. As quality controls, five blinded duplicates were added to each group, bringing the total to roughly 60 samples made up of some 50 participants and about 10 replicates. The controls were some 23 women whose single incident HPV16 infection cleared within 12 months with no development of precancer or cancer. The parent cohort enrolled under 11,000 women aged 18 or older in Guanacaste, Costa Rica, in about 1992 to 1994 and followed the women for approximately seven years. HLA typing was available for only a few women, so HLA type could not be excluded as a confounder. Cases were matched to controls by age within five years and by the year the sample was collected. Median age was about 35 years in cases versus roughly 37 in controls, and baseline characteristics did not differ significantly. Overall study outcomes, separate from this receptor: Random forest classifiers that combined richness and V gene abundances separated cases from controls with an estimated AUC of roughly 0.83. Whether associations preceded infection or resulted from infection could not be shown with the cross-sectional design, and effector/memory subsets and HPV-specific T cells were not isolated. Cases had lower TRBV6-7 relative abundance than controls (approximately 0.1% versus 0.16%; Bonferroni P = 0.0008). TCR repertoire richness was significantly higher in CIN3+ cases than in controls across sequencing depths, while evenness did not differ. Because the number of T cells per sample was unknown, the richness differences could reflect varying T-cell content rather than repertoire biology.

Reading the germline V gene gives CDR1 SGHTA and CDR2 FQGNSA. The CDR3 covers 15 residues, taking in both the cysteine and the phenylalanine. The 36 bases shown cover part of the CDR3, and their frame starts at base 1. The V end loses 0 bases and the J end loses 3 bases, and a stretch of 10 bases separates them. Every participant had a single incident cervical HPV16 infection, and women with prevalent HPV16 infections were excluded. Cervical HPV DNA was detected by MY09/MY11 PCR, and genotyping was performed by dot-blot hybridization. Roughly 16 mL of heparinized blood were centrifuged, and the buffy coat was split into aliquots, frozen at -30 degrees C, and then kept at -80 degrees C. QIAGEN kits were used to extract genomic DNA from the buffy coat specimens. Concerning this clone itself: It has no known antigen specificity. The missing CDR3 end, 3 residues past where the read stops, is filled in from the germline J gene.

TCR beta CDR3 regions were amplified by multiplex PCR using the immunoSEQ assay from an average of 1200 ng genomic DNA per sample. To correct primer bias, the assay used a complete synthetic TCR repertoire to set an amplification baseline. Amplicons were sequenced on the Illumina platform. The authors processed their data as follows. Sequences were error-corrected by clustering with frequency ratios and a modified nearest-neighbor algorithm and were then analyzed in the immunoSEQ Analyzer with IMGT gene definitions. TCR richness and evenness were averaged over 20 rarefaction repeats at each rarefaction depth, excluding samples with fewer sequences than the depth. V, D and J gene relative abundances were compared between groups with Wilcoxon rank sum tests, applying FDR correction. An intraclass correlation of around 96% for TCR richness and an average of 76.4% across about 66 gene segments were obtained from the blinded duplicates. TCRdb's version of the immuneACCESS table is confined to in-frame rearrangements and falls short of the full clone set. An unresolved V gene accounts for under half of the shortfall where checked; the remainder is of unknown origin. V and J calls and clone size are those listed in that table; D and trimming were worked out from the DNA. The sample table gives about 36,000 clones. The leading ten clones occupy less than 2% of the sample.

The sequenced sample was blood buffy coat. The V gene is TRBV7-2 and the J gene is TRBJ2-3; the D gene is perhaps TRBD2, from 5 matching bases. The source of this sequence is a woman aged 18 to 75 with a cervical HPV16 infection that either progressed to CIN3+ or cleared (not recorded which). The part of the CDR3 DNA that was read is TGTGCCAGCAGCTTAGCGAGGACGGGGACAGATACG. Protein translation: CASSLARTGTDT. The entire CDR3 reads CASSLARTGTDTQYF. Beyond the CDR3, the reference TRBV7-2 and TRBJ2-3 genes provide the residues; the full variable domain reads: GAGVSQSPSNKVTEKGKDVELRCDPISGHTALYWYRQSLGQGLEFLIYFQGNSAPDKSGLPSDRFSAERTGGSVSTLTIQRTQQEDSAVYLCASSLARTGTDTQYFGPGTRLTVL.